This TCR beta chain was identified in a study of early T cells in non-severe SARS-CoV-2 infection. Across the whole study: Chains were not paired, and sequencing was done on bulk RNA from unsorted whole blood.

TCRdb independently ran MiXCR on the 5' RACE reads; one entry per CDR3 protein. The sample contains more than 65,000 distinct CDR3 sequences, 9.5% to 15% of which appear only once. Study results and limitations: A preference for anti-spike CD8 responses marked VDJdb matching, which missed private and CD4 specificities.

This clonotype was observed a few times. What it binds is not known. The CDR3 sequence is 15 residues long. V was pared by 2 bases and J by 4 bases, with 6 bases of the junction left unmatched. Germline-derived CDR1 and CDR2 are SGHDT and YYEEEE. This clonotype originated in an adult who was a healthcare worker with PCR-confirmed SARS-CoV-2 infection or an uninfected control (not recorded which). The rearrangement joins TRBV5-6 to TRBJ2-1; 7 bases match TRBD1. The specimen comprised whole blood, sampled at baseline. CDR3 residues: CASSLFDRVYNEQFF. In DNA form, the CDR3 reads TGTGCCAGCAGCTTATTCGACAGGGTTTACAATGAGCAGTTCTTC.